This T cell receptor (beta chain) is drawn from a study of graft-versus-host responses after intestinal transplantation. On the study more broadly: Those transplanted obtained multivisceral, liver-intestinal, or isolated intestinal grafts. Whole-study results and caveats: Early post-transplant declines in HvG were associated with peak levels of circulating GvH clones.

Worth noting for this clone: Its matching antigen is unknown.

Looked up from germline, CDR1 is SNHLY and CDR2 is FYNNEI. The CDR3 has 17 amino acids. The V and J ends lost 5 bases and 4 bases respectively, with 23 bases between them. The protocol was immunoSEQ multiplex PCR, while the TCRdb copy is restricted to in-frame clones and leaves out a portion. The table has roughly 60,000 clones, around nine tenths seen once. This chain joins TRBV2 and TRBJ1-2; perhaps TRBD1 as D (5 bases). The sequencing used PBMCs, collected roughly 120 days after intestinal transplantation. The receptor was derived from a human patient who received an intestinal transplant, so some T cells may come from the graft donor. The CDR3 region is CASSSPRGGSTTYGYTF. CDR3 DNA: TGTGCCAGCAGTTCACCGAGGGGCGGTTCGACCACCTATGGCTACACCTTC.